This T cell receptor (beta chain) was sequenced for a study of blood T cells in healthy people across ages. Regarding the study as a whole: With naive T cell percentage, TCR beta diversity showed a strong correlation.

Using a J-beta primer mix together with a sample-barcoded 5' primer, a second PCR was run for roughly 6 to 12 cycles. TCRdb reanalysed the 5' RACE reads using MiXCR and keeps one entry per CDR3 protein. This table holds about a million distinct CDR3 sequences, 30% to 40% found once. Worth noting for this clonotype: Its antigen is unknown.

This receptor was taken from a man between 18 and 29 years old in good health. Input material: blood.

CDR3 in DNA: TGTGCCAGCAGTTACGGGCCTAACAATGAGCAGTACTTC. Amino acids: CASSYGPNNEQYF. J is TRBJ2-5 and V is TRBV6-5; the D is unclear. Trimming pared 2 bases from V and 11 bases from J, leaving 15 bases between. The CDR3 has 13 residues. In germline, CDR1 is MNHEY, CDR2 SVGAGI.